Below are 23 T cell receptor beta chains sequenced from a single sample in a study of cytomegalovirus exposure and HLA in healthy donors. The PCR contained 60 Vbeta and 13 Jbeta primers. Sequenced by immunoSEQ multiplex PCR; TCRdb stores in-frame clones only, minus some. Of 30,000 to 40,000 clones listed, approximately 67% are singletons. Sequenced sample: PBMCs. The source is a man aged 35 to 55 in good health and CMV-seropositive.

The V call is TRBV28, the J call TRBJ2-5, with TRBD1 as a possible D gene (6 bases). Matching the DNA end better, TRBJ2-7 makes the J call doubtful. CDR1 and CDR2 from the germline V gene are MDHEN and SYDVKM. This CDR3 comprises 15 residues. This chain's CDR3 is CASSTRDIRIYEQYF. The CDR3, as DNA: TGTGCCAGCAGTACTCGGGACATCCGAATCTACGAGCAGTACTTC.

This rearrangement joins TRBV9 to TRBJ2-1; D is undetermined. Trimming removed 3 bases from V and 1 base from J, with 14 bases in between. Germline assignment: CDR1 SGDLS and CDR2 YYNGEE. This CDR3 has 16 residues. CDR3: CASSALSPGSYNEQFF. The CDR3, as DNA: TGTGCCAGCAGCGCCCTAAGCCCGGGTTCCTACAATGAGCAGTTCTTC.

The V gene is TRBV4-1, the J gene TRBJ1-3, with no clear D. The length of the CDR3 is 17 residues. V was cut by 0 bases and J by 8 bases, with 20 bases left in between. From germline, CDR1 is MGHRA and CDR2 YSYEKL. CDR3 region: CASSQEVSDGRRDTIYF. The CDR3, as DNA: TGCGCCAGCAGCCAAGAGGTCTCGGACGGGAGGAGAGACACCATATATTTT.

The genes are TRBV6-5 and TRBJ1-5, with D unresolved. Per germline, CDR1 MNHEY and CDR2 SVGAGI. The germline V and J ends were trimmed by 2 bases and 5 bases, with 13 bases remaining between them. The CDR3 is 15 amino acids. The CDR3 DNA is TGTGCCAGCAGTTACGGTCGGGGAATGGATCAGCCCCAGCATTTT. Encoded protein: CASSYGRGMDQPQHF.

The genes are TRBV6-6 and TRBJ2-1, with 7 bases fitting TRBD1. The CDR3 runs to 14 residues. Germline loops: CDR1 MNHNY, CDR2 SVGAGI (reference sequence). After removal of 11 bases from V and 1 base from J, the junction contained 8 bases not matched to a gene. In nucleotides, the CDR3 is TGTGCCGGCACTAGACAGGGATCCTACAATGAGCAGTTCTTC. Residues: CAGTRQGSYNEQFF.

The chain couples TRBV7-9 to TRBJ1-2; 8 bases are shared with TRBD1. Germline V gene data show CDR1 as SEHNR and CDR2 as FQNEAQ (reference sequence). The V gene end was trimmed by 6 bases and the J gene end by 4 bases; junction bases not matched to a gene: 7. The CDR3 runs 14 residues. The CDR3 sequence: CASSSRGRGYGYTF. The CDR3 nucleotides read TGTGCCAGCAGTTCCAGGGGGCGCGGCTATGGCTACACCTTC.

The chain recombines TRBV25-1 with TRBJ1-5; possibly TRBD1 for D (5 bases). Germline V gene sequence: CDR1 MGHDK, CDR2 SYGVNS. The CDR3 covers 13 residues. Between the trimmed V and J ends, which lost 4 bases and 6 bases, there was a span of 10 bases. Here the CDR3 reads CASSGQGFQPQHF. CDR3 nucleotides: TGTGCCAGCAGTGGGCAGGGATTTCAGCCCCAGCATTTT. The complete variable domain, with remaining parts taken from reference TRBV25-1 and TRBJ1-5, reads EADIYQTPRYLVIGTGKKITLECSQTMGHDKMYWYQQDPGMELHLIHYSYGVNSTEKGDLSSESTVSRIRTEHFPLTLESARPSHTSQYLCASSGQGFQPQHFGDGTRLSIL.

The V gene is TRBV2, the J gene TRBJ2-7; unclear D gene. Trimming left V 2 bases short and J 6 bases short, with 8 bases between. CDR3 length: 12 amino acids. Germline V gene sequence: CDR1 SNHLY, CDR2 FYNNEI. CDR3 amino acids: CASSEQVREQYF. The CDR3 DNA sequence: TGTGCCAGCAGTGAACAGGTTCGCGAGCAGTACTTC.

The chain recombines TRBV7-9 with TRBJ1-2, with 7 bases lining up with TRBD1. Losses at the gene ends were 2 bases for V and 8 bases for J; bases not matched to a gene: 5. Germline V gives CDR1 SEHNR, CDR2 FQNEAQ (reference sequence). The CDR3 runs 13 residues. The CDR3 protein is CASSLRTGGGYTF. The CDR3 coding sequence is TGTGCCAGCAGCTTAAGGACAGGCGGAGGCTACACCTTC.

The rearrangement joins TRBV6-5 to TRBJ2-2; 11 bases agree with TRBD2. Germline CDR1 reads MNHEY; CDR2 reads SVGAGI. Trimming cost V 5 bases and J 7 bases; bases outside gene matches: 3. CDR3 size: 14 residues. The CDR3, as DNA: TGTGCCAGCAGTGCCGGACTAGCGGGCGGGGAGCTGTTTTTT. Translated, it gives CASSAGLAGGELFF.

The V call is TRBV30, the J call TRBJ2-5, with 9 bases identical to TRBD1. CDR3 length equals 14 residues. With V trimmed by 1 base and J by 4 bases, 4 bases remained unmatched. Germline CDR1 GTSNPN, CDR2 SVGIG (reference sequence). The CDR3 bases are TGTGCCTGGAGTGCGGGACAGGGAGGAGAGACCCAGTACTTC. This translates into CAWSAGQGGETQYF.

The gene calls are TRBV21-1 and TRBJ2-2; TRBD1 was called by the table and not checked on the DNA. TRBV21-1 is a pseudogene segment. This CDR3 contains 15 residues. CDR3 protein: CASSHITGGPGELFF. The CDR3 DNA is TGTGCCAGCAGCCACATTACAGGGGGCCCCGGGGAGCTGTTTTTT.

The chain combines TRBV28 with TRBJ2-7, with TRBD1 matching over 10 bases. The CDR3 spans 15 residues. Germline assignment: CDR1 MDHEN and CDR2 SYDVKM. Losses at the gene ends were 5 bases for V and 3 bases for J; bases not matched to a gene: 7. CDR3 sequence reads: CASSTTGGKNYEQYF. In DNA, the CDR3 is TGTGCCAGCAGTACGACAGGGGGCAAAAACTACGAGCAGTACTTC. Full variable domain (rest looked up from reference TRBV28 and TRBJ2-7): DVKVTQSSRYLVKRTGEKVFLECVQDMDHENMFWYRQDPGLGLRLIYFSYDVKMKEKGDIPEGYSVSREKKERFSLILESASTNQTSMYLCASSTTGGKNYEQYFGPGTRLTVT.

This clone was counted only a few times. This chain links TRBV7-9 with TRBJ1-1, with 8 bases fitting TRBD1. The trim removed 5 bases at V and 4 bases at J, leaving 9 bases unmatched. Germline V CDR1 and CDR2: SEHNR, FQNEAQ (reference sequence). The CDR3 sequence is 15 residues long. The chain's CDR3 is CASSVTGGVGTEAFF. In DNA form, the CDR3 reads TGTGCCAGCAGCGTAACAGGGGGGGTGGGCACTGAAGCTTTCTTT.

V usage is TRBV7-8 and J usage is TRBJ2-5, with 11 positions matching TRBD2. CDR1 SGHVS and CDR2 FQNEAQ come from the germline V gene. V lost 2 bases and J lost 4; bases outside the gene matches: 21. The CDR3 is 21 amino acids. This CDR3 is CASSLFVPGATLAGDGETQYF. Here the CDR3 DNA reads TGTGCCAGCAGCTTATTTGTGCCGGGGGCCACACTAGCGGGGGATGGAGAGACCCAGTACTTC.

This clone was detected a few times. The chain joins TRBV10-3 to TRBJ1-4, with 8 positions matching TRBD1. There are 14 residues in the CDR3. Germline V gene sequence: CDR1 ENHRY, CDR2 SYGVKD. V was pared by 8 bases and J by 6 bases, with 8 bases of the junction left unmatched. DNA for the CDR3: TGTGCCATCGGCGGACAGGGTCGGGATGAAAAACTGTTTTTT. Translation: CAIGGQGRDEKLFF.

V and J are TRBV7-3 and TRBJ2-1, with unresolved D. V shed 5 bases and J shed 2 bases, with 13 bases lying between them. The CDR3 runs 15 residues. Germline V gene data show CDR1 as SGHTA and CDR2 as FQGTGA. This CDR3 is CASSPYGGTYNEQFF. The CDR3 coding sequence is TGTGCCAGCAGCCCCTATGGCGGAACCTACAATGAGCAGTTCTTC. Drawing the rest from reference TRBV7-3 and TRBJ2-1, the complete variable domain is GAGVSQTPSNKVTEKGKYVELRCDPISGHTALYWYRQSLGQGPEFLIYFQGTGAADDSGLPNDRFFAVRPEGSVSTLKIQRTERGDSAVYLCASSPYGGTYNEQFFGPGTRLTVL.

This clone appeared once. The chain is built from TRBV11-3 and TRBJ2-7; no clear D. The V end lost 2 bases, the J end lost 0 bases, and 11 bases lay between the germline ends. CDR3 length: 15 residues. Germline assignment: CDR1 SGHNT and CDR2 YENEEA. The CDR3, as DNA: TGTGCCAGCAGCTTATTCGGCAGGTTCTCCTACGAGCAGTACTTC. As protein: CASSLFGRFSYEQYF.

The CDR3 spells CASSLDLDAGYGYTF. The CDR3 bases are TGTGCCAGCAGCTTAGATCTTGACGCGGGGTATGGCTACACCTTC. This chain connects TRBV7-8 to TRBJ1-2; D unresolved. This CDR3 region has 15 residues. Between the trimmed V and J ends, which lost 1 base and 5 bases, there was a span of 14 bases. Germline values: CDR1 SGHVS, CDR2 FQNEAQ.

The chain combines TRBV7-9 with TRBJ2-5; tentative D call: TRBD1 (5 bases). This CDR3 contains 12 residues. Trimming left V 3 bases short and J 3 bases short, with 5 bases between. Germline assignment: CDR1 SEHNR and CDR2 FQNEAQ (reference sequence). The CDR3 is CASSFREETQYF. The CDR3 DNA reads as TGTGCCAGCAGCTTCAGGGAAGAGACCCAGTACTTC.

The chain links TRBV7-6 to TRBJ2-1; TRBD2 matches 8 bases. The CDR3 loop spans 15 amino acids. In germline, CDR1 is SGHVS, CDR2 FNYEAQ. The junction had 8 bases not matched to a gene; V was cut back by 5 bases and J by 5 bases. CDR3 coding DNA: TGTGCCAGCAGCCGGCCGGCGGGGGGCCACAATGAGCAGTTCTTC. Translation gives CASSRPAGGHNEQFF.

The CDR3 coding sequence is TGTGCCAGCAGAAACGGGGTACTAGCGGGGGAAGAGACCCAGTACTTC. Translating it yields CASRNGVLAGEETQYF. The gene calls are TRBV28 and TRBJ2-5, with TRBD2 identical over 11 bases. There are 16 residues in the CDR3. CDR1 and CDR2 from the germline V gene are MDHEN and SYDVKM. V shed 6 bases and J 3 bases; nucleotides not matched to a gene: 9. The variable domain in full, completed from reference TRBV28 and TRBJ2-5, reads DVKVTQSSRYLVKRTGEKVFLECVQDMDHENMFWYRQDPGLGLRLIYFSYDVKMKEKGDIPEGYSVSREKKERFSLILESASTNQTSMYLCASRNGVLAGEETQYFGPGTRLLVL.

The chain uses TRBV10-3 and TRBJ2-2; D is ambiguous. Deletions cut 2 bases from V and 7 bases from J, with 14 bases between. Germline values: CDR1 ENHRY, CDR2 SYGVKD. The CDR3 length is 15 residues. The CDR3 nucleotides read TGTGCCATCAGTGAGGACCGGGTTCGTGGCGGGGAGCTGTTTTTT. The encoded protein is CAISEDRVRGGELFF.